These 25 T cell receptor beta chains share one sample of origin, sequenced in a study of T cells in localized non-small cell lung cancer. The assay was immunoSEQ multiplex PCR, and TCRdb's table has in-frame clones only and misses some. The sample holds about 28,000 clones, around 90% seen once. The sample in question was peripheral blood, obtained before any cancer treatment. The receptors derive from a female donor of 60 years or more with stage I lung adenocarcinoma.

The gene calls are TRBV21-1 and TRBJ1-6; the table's TRBD1 call for D was not verified on the DNA. TRBV21-1 is designated a pseudogene. This CDR3 comprises 17 residues. CDR3 in amino acids: CASSKGTPGHWNSPLHF. The CDR3 nucleotides read TGTGCCAGCAGCAAAGGGACCCCGGGACATTGGAATTCACCCCTCCACTTT.

CDR3 in DNA: TGTGCCAGCAGCTTGATGACTAACTATGGCTACACCTTC. It translates to CASSLMTNYGYTF. The chain couples TRBV5-6 to TRBJ1-2, with unresolved D. The V gene lost 1 base and the J gene lost 0 bases, with 4 bases spanning the gap. The CDR3 sequence is 13 residues long. From germline, CDR1 is SGHDT and CDR2 YYEEEE.

The chain has TRBV28 and TRBJ2-3, with TRBD2 identical over 9 bases. The V gene's germline CDR1 is MDHEN and CDR2 SYDVKM. The junction had 6 bases not matched to a gene; V was cut back by 6 bases and J by 2 bases. This CDR3 region has 15 residues. CDR3 loop: CASRRLAENTDTQYF. As DNA, the CDR3 is TGTGCCAGCAGACGACTAGCGGAAAACACAGATACGCAGTATTTT.

V is TRBV7-8 and J is TRBJ2-7; 7 bases fit TRBD1. J lost 5 bases, V lost 5 bases, and 6 bases had no gene match. This CDR3 contains 13 residues. Per the germline V gene, CDR1 is SGHVS and CDR2 is FQNEAQ. This chain's CDR3 is CASSHRQGDEQYF. CDR3 coding DNA: TGTGCCAGCAGCCATCGACAGGGAGACGAGCAGTACTTC.

This chain links TRBV28 with TRBJ1-1; D remains ambiguous. Germline values: CDR1 MDHEN, CDR2 SYDVKM. This CDR3 contains 14 residues. V dropped 7 bases and J dropped 0 bases, with 12 bases sitting between them. The CDR3 protein is CASNPASMNTEAFF. The CDR3 DNA follows: TGTGCCAGCAACCCAGCTAGCATGAACACTGAAGCTTTCTTT.

V is TRBV4-1 and J is TRBJ1-3, with D maybe TRBD1 (5 bases). V lost 3 bases and J 0 bases, leaving 15 bases between the germline ends. This CDR3 region has 17 residues. Per germline, CDR1 MGHRA and CDR2 YSYEKL. The CDR3: CASSQVPGLHSGNTIYF. CDR3 bases: TGCGCCAGCAGCCAGGTTCCGGGACTACACTCTGGAAACACCATATATTTT.

J is TRBJ2-7 and V is TRBV7-6; tentatively, D is TRBD2 (6 bases). CDR1 and CDR2 from the germline V gene are SGHVS and FNYEAQ. This CDR3 comprises 15 residues. V was shortened by 8 bases and J by 6 bases, with 23 bases between the two germline ends. The CDR3 loop reads CASRMTGPLEGEQYF. In DNA, the CDR3 is TGTGCCAGCCGGATGACTGGGCCTTTGGAGGGCGAGCAGTACTTC.

This chain connects TRBV14 to TRBJ1-2; possible D gene TRBD1, 5 bases. In germline, CDR1 is SGHDN, CDR2 FVKESK. V lost 4 bases, J lost 7 bases, and 13 bases lay in between. CDR3 length: 13 amino acids. CDR3 amino acids: CASSRAGSPGYTF. The CDR3, as DNA: TGTGCCAGCAGCCGCGCAGGGTCCCCTGGCTACACCTTC.

The V and J genes are TRBV6-6 and TRBJ1-1; the D is unclear. The CDR3 totals 13 residues. Germline V gene data show CDR1 as MNHNY and CDR2 as SVGAGI (reference sequence). The V and J ends lost 7 bases and 0 bases respectively, with 9 bases between them. Written as DNA, the CDR3 is TGTGCCAGCAAGGCAGCCATGAACACTGAAGCTTTCTTT. This translates into CASKAAMNTEAFF.

CDR3 sequence (DNA): TGTGCCAGCAGCTTATTTCGTCAGGGCATGAACACTGAAGCTTTCTTT. Protein: CASSLFRQGMNTEAFF. V usage is TRBV7-8 and J usage is TRBJ1-1, with a weak D call TRBD1 (5 bases). The germline gives CDR1 SGHVS, CDR2 FQNEAQ. The CDR3 is made up of 16 amino acids. Trimming removed 2 bases from V and 0 bases from J, with 13 bases in between.

V and J are TRBV2 and TRBJ2-2, with D possibly matching TRBD1 (5 bases). The CDR3 runs 13 residues. V lost 7 bases and J lost 5, with 11 bases in between. Germline CDR1 is SNHLY and CDR2 is FYNNEI. Written as DNA, the CDR3 is TGTGCCAGCACGACAGCTCTAACCGGGGAGCTGTTTTTT. Its translation is CASTTALTGELFF.

There are a few counts of this clone. This chain links TRBV5-1 with TRBJ1-3; D is uncertain. Trimming shortened V by 3 bases and J by 0 bases, and 13 bases separated the two germline ends. Germline CDR1 and CDR2: SGHRS and YFSETQ. The CDR3 is 16 amino acids. CDR3 protein: CASSSGEAISGNTIYF. Here the CDR3 DNA reads TGCGCCAGCAGCTCCGGGGAGGCTATCTCTGGAAACACCATATATTTT.

The chain is built from TRBV18 and TRBJ1-2; tentative D call: TRBD1 (5 bases). V was trimmed by 4 bases and J by 4 bases, leaving 16 bases between them. CDR1 and CDR2 (germline): KGHSH, LQKENI. This CDR3 spans 15 amino acids. CDR3: CASSQNRQSAYGYTF. The CDR3 DNA follows: TGTGCCAGCTCACAAAACCGACAGTCAGCCTATGGCTACACCTTC. Full variable domain (rest looked up from reference TRBV18 and TRBJ1-2): NAGVMQNPRHLVRRRGQEARLRCSPMKGHSHVYWYRQLPEEGLKFMVYLQKENIIDESGMPKERFSAEFPKEGPSILRIQQVVRGDSAAYFCASSQNRQSAYGYTFGSGTRLTVV.

The rearrangement joins TRBV5-5 to TRBJ2-5; D is possibly TRBD2 (6 bases). This CDR3 comprises 15 residues. Per germline, CDR1 SGHKS and CDR2 YYEKEE (reference sequence). Trimming stripped 2 bases from V and 5 bases from J, with 16 bases between. CDR3 DNA: TGTGCCAGCAGCTTCGGGGGAAGTACGGGGGAGACCCAGTACTTC. Translation: CASSFGGSTGETQYF.

V gene TRBV7-9 combines with J gene TRBJ1-2; D gene uncertain. Germline assignment: CDR1 SEHNR and CDR2 FQNEAQ (reference sequence). The CDR3 is 13 amino acids. V was shortened by 2 bases and J by 7 bases, with 11 bases between the two germline ends. The CDR3 loop is CASSLSLLGGYTF. CDR3 bases: TGTGCCAGCAGCTTAAGCCTGCTGGGTGGCTACACCTTC.

The rearrangement links TRBV10-2 to TRBJ1-1; D is possibly TRBD1 (6 bases). The CDR3 covers 13 residues. Per germline, CDR1 WSHSY and CDR2 SAAADI. V was clipped by 6 bases and J by 3 bases, with 11 bases between them. The CDR3 sequence is CASSIRGDTEAFF. The CDR3 DNA is TGCGCCAGCAGCATCAGGGGTGACACTGAAGCTTTCTTT.

This chain links TRBV10-2 with TRBJ2-1, with D unresolved. The CDR3 sequence is 16 residues long. Trimming pared 3 bases from V and 0 bases from J, leaving 12 bases between. Germline V lookup: CDR1 WSHSY, CDR2 SAAADI. CDR3 region: CASSESRGYSYNEQFF. The CDR3 nucleotides read TGCGCCAGCAGTGAATCGCGCGGTTACTCCTACAATGAGCAGTTCTTC.

The J gene is TRBJ1-5, the V gene TRBV2; D remains ambiguous. Germline V gives CDR1 SNHLY, CDR2 FYNNEI. This CDR3 is built from 14 residues. V was pared by 7 bases and J by 0 bases, with 10 bases between. The CDR3 DNA sequence: TGTGCCAGCAAATCCGGGTCTAGCAATCAGCCCCAGCATTTT. It encodes CASKSGSSNQPQHF.

The CDR3 is CASSQMGSHNQPQHF. For the CDR3, the DNA is TGTGCCAGTAGCCAAATGGGGAGTCACAATCAGCCCCAGCATTTT. The chain links TRBV19 to TRBJ1-5; D is uncertain. There are 15 residues in the CDR3. V lost 6 bases and J 3 bases, leaving 15 bases between the germline ends. Germline CDR1 LNHDA, CDR2 SQIVND (reference sequence).

The V and J genes are TRBV27 and TRBJ1-1; weak D call: TRBD1 (5 bases). The CDR3 totals 15 residues. Germline V gene data show CDR1 as MNHEY and CDR2 as SMNVEV (reference sequence). The ends were cut back, 6 bases at V and 2 bases at J, with 16 bases in the middle. CDR3 DNA: TGTGCCAGCAGAACACGTTCAGGGTCAAACACTGAAGCTTTCTTT. Translation: CASRTRSGSNTEAFF.

The chain joins TRBV5-6 to TRBJ1-6; 10 nucleotides line up with TRBD1. J lost 7 bases, V lost 3 bases, and 4 bases had no gene match. The CDR3 consists of 15 residues. Germline CDR1 SGHDT, CDR2 YYEEEE. Here the CDR3 DNA reads TGTGCCAGCAGCTGGGACAGGGGATTCAATTCACCCCTCCACTTT. It codes for CASSWDRGFNSPLHF.

The CDR3 sequence is CASSHPDRGQDTGELFF. The CDR3, as DNA: TGTGCCAGCAGCCATCCTGACAGGGGGCAGGACACCGGGGAGCTGTTTTTT. This chain connects TRBV5-6 to TRBJ2-2; 10 nucleotides align to TRBD1. The CDR3 covers 17 residues. The germline V gene encodes CDR1 SGHDT and CDR2 YYEEEE. The V and J ends lost 4 bases and 3 bases, in that order; junction bases with no gene match: 9.

This chain links TRBV9 with TRBJ1-1, with TRBD1 matching over 7 bases. V dropped 2 bases and J dropped 0; count of bases not matched to a gene: 4. The germline CDR1 and CDR2 sequences are SGDLS and YYNGEE. The CDR3 runs to 15 residues. CDR3 nucleotide sequence: TGTGCCAGCAGCGTGCAGGGGGTCATGAACACTGAAGCTTTCTTT. This translates into CASSVQGVMNTEAFF. Variable domain in full (rest from reference TRBV9 and TRBJ1-1): DSGVTQTPKHLITATGQRVTLRCSPRSGDLSVYWYQQSLDQGLQFLIQYYNGEERAKGNILERFSAQQFPDLHSELNLSSLELGDSALYFCASSVQGVMNTEAFFGQGTRLTVV.

The chain couples TRBV5-5 to TRBJ1-5, with 10 positions matching TRBD1. The germline V gene has CDR1 SGHKS and CDR2 YYEKEE (reference sequence). V shed 0 bases and J 4 bases; nucleotides not matched to a gene: 1. The CDR3 runs 15 residues. The CDR3, as DNA: TGTGCCAGCAGCTTGGGGACAGGGGGGAATCAGCCCCAGCATTTT. It translates to CASSLGTGGNQPQHF.

This chain uses TRBV7-2 with TRBJ1-3; 7 positions agree with TRBD1. Germline CDR1 is SGHTA and CDR2 is FQGNSA. After removal of 5 bases from V and 4 bases from J, the junction contained 8 bases not matched to a gene. The length of the CDR3 is 15 residues. CDR3 sequence: CASSRQQGTGNTIYF. The CDR3 nucleotides read TGTGCCAGCAGCAGACAACAGGGGACAGGAAACACCATATATTTT.